This record covers a single TCR beta chain. Its antigen has not been determined. The record has no base qualities; no much larger clone is one base away. The sample belongs to a study of blood T cell repertoires in COVID-19 (dated by TCRdb to the early 2020s). In the study overall: Samples covering the acute and convalescent phases of COVID-19 were provided by collaborators in the United States, Italy and Spain. The prospective study material was composed of cDNA or gDNA derived from T cells, B-cell-depleted T cells, or PBMCs. The repertoires were released in a freely available public database intended as a resource for research on the immune response to SARS-CoV-2. A de-identified subject ID, COVID-19 status, age in years and sex were almost always included in the sample metadata. Samples were obtained from the ongoing ImmuneRACE study (first 160 participants) and from about 1,300 subjects provided by 6 global collaborators. HLA class I and class II types, where available, came from metadata supplied by the sample provider rather than from assay-based typing. Deeply sampled blood TCRbeta repertoires from subjects exposed to, actively infected with, or recovered from COVID-19 were included in the dataset. Points the paper makes about the study in general: The quantity of clinical and demographic metadata differed by source and by participant and was supplied without curation.

The germline V gene supplies CDR1 ENHRY and CDR2 SYGVKD. The CDR3, cysteine through phenylalanine, is 18 amino acids long. This entry keeps only the CDR3 DNA: 54 bases, framed from base 1. V and J are trimmed by 3 bases and 3 bases, and the gene matches miss 12 bases of the junction. TCRbeta CDR3 regions were amplified from genomic DNA by means of the immunoSEQ Assay, a bias-controlled multiplex PCR. The authors processed their data as follows. The number of nucleated cells in each sample was estimated by amplification of reference gene primers within the assay. Sequence reads were collapsed and filtered to measure the absolute abundance of every unique TCRbeta CDR3 rearrangement. For each sample, productive Simpson clonality was calculated as the square root of Simpson's diversity index across productive rearrangements. The table comes from immuneACCESS by way of TCRdb, which keeps in-frame sequences with V and J called. Part of the clones is missing from these tables; in studies checked, under half for an unresolved V gene and the rest for unknown reasons. V, J and clone size derive from that table, while D and trimming were established from the DNA sequence. Here the sample has 110,000 to 150,000 clones; over 70% occur a single time. The ten top clones hold 7% to 9% of the sample.

Collaborating institutions collected whole blood in K2EDTA tubes following their own protocols. For TCRbeta analysis, collaborator samples were shipped as frozen whole blood, as isolated PBMCs, or as DNA extracted from either sample type. This chain is built from TRBV10-3 and TRBJ2-1; TRBD2 aligns with 9 central bases. Material for sequencing was peripheral blood. The clonotype originates from a man in his fifties with active or convalescent COVID-19. Here is the DNA: TGTGCCATCAGTGAAGGCTGGCGGGGGGGAGGAGGCTACAATGAGCAGTTCTTC. Its protein is CAISEGWRGGGGYNEQFF.